One sample yielded the 23 T cell receptor beta chains listed below, sequenced in a study of T cell responses to AZD1222 COVID-19 vaccine. Method: immunoSEQ multiplex PCR; TCRdb's copy keeps in-frame clones and lacks some. The sample records 100,000 to 150,000 clones, around 87% being singletons. This sample comprised peripheral blood, obtained on day 0 of AZD1222 vaccination. The receptors derive from an adult in good health.

This clone appeared once. The V call is TRBV6-2 or TRBV6-3, the J call TRBJ2-7; D is perhaps TRBD1 or TRBD2 (6 bases each). V gave up 6 bases and J gave up 3 bases, with 21 bases separating them. Germline CDR1 reads MNHEY; CDR2 reads SVGEGT. This CDR3 has 16 amino acids. CDR3 nucleotides: TGTGCCAGCAGCACCCTTCTAAGGGGGGTCGGCTACGAGCAGTACTTC. It codes for CASSTLLRGVGYEQYF.

The chain combines TRBV10-2 with TRBJ1-1; no definite D call. V lost 6 bases and J 0 bases, leaving 11 bases between the germline ends. CDR1 is WSHSY and CDR2 is SAAADI in the germline V gene. CDR3 length: 14 residues. Written as DNA, the CDR3 is TGCGCCAGCAGGGCAGGCCTCATGAACACTGAAGCTTTCTTT. The encoded protein is CASRAGLMNTEAFF.

This chain uses TRBV4-2 with TRBJ2-1; the match to TRBD2 covers 10 bases. The trim removed 1 base at V and 4 bases at J, leaving 16 bases unmatched. Germline CDR1 reads LGHNA; CDR2 reads YNFKEQ. The CDR3 is 20 residues long. This chain's CDR3 is CASSQASWASGRLLYNEQFF. In DNA form, the CDR3 reads TGTGCCAGCAGCCAAGCAAGTTGGGCTAGCGGGAGACTCCTTTACAATGAGCAGTTCTTC.

This chain uses TRBV29-1 with TRBJ1-1; 7 nucleotides match TRBD1. V dropped 3 bases and J dropped 1; count of bases not matched to a gene: 8. This CDR3 is built from 15 residues. Germline V gene lookup returns CDR1 SQVTM and CDR2 ANQGSEA. DNA for the CDR3: TGCAGCGTTGAGGTGCAGGGGGGTAGGAACACTGAAGCTTTCTTT. Protein sequence: CSVEVQGGRNTEAFF.

This sequence joins TRBV18 and TRBJ1-1; the match to TRBD1 covers 10 bases. The CDR3 contains 16 residues. CDR1 KGHSH and CDR2 LQKENI come from the germline V gene. The V and J ends lost 3 bases and 8 bases, in that order; junction bases with no gene match: 12. The CDR3 protein is CASSPLSRDRGVEAFF. CDR3 coding DNA: TGTGCCAGCTCACCCTTATCCCGGGACAGGGGTGTCGAAGCTTTCTTT.

V gene TRBV9 combines with J gene TRBJ2-7, with D maybe TRBD2 (7 bases). V lost 2 bases and J lost 3, with 12 bases in between. CDR3 length: 14 amino acids. Germline CDR1 and CDR2: SGDLS and YYNGEE. The CDR3 is CASSVGGPDYEQYF. The CDR3 DNA is TGTGCCAGCAGCGTGGGGGGGCCCGACTACGAGCAGTACTTC.

This clone was found once. V is TRBV7-2 and J is TRBJ2-5; D might be TRBD2 (6 bases). This CDR3 is 16 amino acids long. The germline V gene encodes CDR1 SGHTA and CDR2 FQGNSA. Trimming took off 5 bases at V and 1 base at J, with 17 bases between the two ends. CDR3 sequence: CASSRADYLVQETQYF. The CDR3 coding sequence is TGTGCCAGCAGCCGGGCGGACTATCTCGTCCAAGAGACCCAGTACTTC.

V and J are TRBV30 and TRBJ2-4; D possibly uses TRBD1 or TRBD2 (5 bases each). The CDR3 has 12 amino acids. V was pared by 1 base and J by 7 bases, with 8 bases between. Germline V gene sequence: CDR1 GTSNPN, CDR2 SVGIG (reference sequence). DNA for the CDR3: TGTGCCTGGAGTGGGGACGGGAACATTCAGTACTTC. It translates to CAWSGDGNIQYF. Using reference TRBV30 and TRBJ2-4 for the parts outside the CDR3, the full variable domain is SQTIHQWPATLVQPVGSPLSLECTVEGTSNPNLYWYRQAAGRGLQLLFYSVGIGQISSEVPQNLSASRPQDRQFILSSKKLLLSDSGFYLCAWSGDGNIQYFGAGTRLSVL.

The chain carries TRBV5-4 and TRBJ1-2, with TRBD1 matching over 7 bases. CDR3 length: 12 amino acids. V trimming: 6 bases; J trimming: 8 bases; junction bases outside the gene matches: 7. The germline CDR1 and CDR2 sequences are SGHNT and YYREEE (reference sequence). Here the CDR3 DNA reads TGTGCCAGCAACCTAGGGGGACAGGGCTACACCTTC. Its translation: CASNLGGQGYTF. Complete variable domain (other parts from reference TRBV5-4 and TRBJ1-2): ETGVTQSPTHLIKTRGQQVTLRCSSQSGHNTVSWYQQALGQGPQFIFQYYREEENGRGNFPPRFSGLQFPNYSSELNVNALELDDSALYLCASNLGGQGYTFGSGTRLTVV.

The chain has TRBV27 and TRBJ2-5; TRBD2 might be the D (6 bases). The CDR3 has 16 amino acids. The V end lost 8 bases, the J end lost 0 bases, and 19 bases lay between the germline ends. CDR1 and CDR2 from the germline V gene are MNHEY and SMNVEV (reference sequence). The CDR3 DNA follows: TGTGCCAGCGCCTCTACGGGCGGGAAGGACCAAGAGACCCAGTACTTC. It yields the protein CASASTGGKDQETQYF.

This rearrangement joins TRBV2 to TRBJ2-5; 10 bases are shared with TRBD1. Germline CDR1 SNHLY, CDR2 FYNNEI. There are 13 residues in the CDR3. V shed 4 bases and J 4 bases; nucleotides not matched to a gene: 0. The chain's CDR3 is CASSGDRGETQYF. CDR3 nucleotides: TGTGCCAGCAGTGGGGACAGGGGAGAGACCCAGTACTTC.

The gene calls are TRBV27 and TRBJ2-1, with unresolved D. The V end was cut by 2 bases, the J end by 6 bases, with 5 bases between. The CDR3 has 12 residues. Germline V gene lookup returns CDR1 MNHEY and CDR2 SMNVEV (reference sequence). The CDR3 coding sequence is TGTGCCAGCAGTTTAGGGATCAATGAGCAGTTCTTC. Translated, it gives CASSLGINEQFF.

The chain has TRBV7-8 and TRBJ1-1; D not resolved. Trimming shortened V by 5 bases and J by 4 bases, and 20 bases separated the two germline ends. CDR3 length: 16 amino acids. Germline values: CDR1 SGHVS, CDR2 FQNEAQ. CDR3 in amino acids: CASSRSLFPAGTEAFF. The CDR3 DNA sequence: TGTGCCAGCAGCCGTTCTTTGTTCCCAGCGGGCACTGAAGCTTTCTTT.

The CDR3 sequence: CASSSSRPGAGNTIYF. The CDR3 bases are TGTGCCAGCAGTTCCTCTCGACCGGGAGCTGGAAACACCATATATTTT. The chain is built from TRBV6-5 and TRBJ1-3; D unclear. CDR3 length: 16 residues. Trimming took 4 bases from V and 2 from J, leaving 15 bases between them. From germline, CDR1 is MNHEY and CDR2 SVGAGI.

V is TRBV6-2 or TRBV6-3 and J is TRBJ1-1, with unresolved D. This CDR3 has 12 amino acids. Trimming removed 1 base at V and 1 base at J, with 1 base between. The germline gives CDR1 MNHEY, CDR2 SVGEGT. The CDR3 region is CASSYWNTEAFF. The CDR3 nucleotides read TGTGCCAGCAGTTACTGGAACACTGAAGCTTTCTTT.

The chain links TRBV27 to TRBJ1-5, with a tentative D call TRBD1 (5 bases). Germline CDR1 reads MNHEY; CDR2 reads SMNVEV (reference sequence). CDR3 size: 15 residues. V shed 5 bases and J shed 0 bases, with 11 bases lying between them. CDR3 region: CASSPSGGSNQPQHF. DNA for the CDR3: TGTGCCAGCAGTCCCTCGGGGGGTAGCAATCAGCCCCAGCATTTT.

The chain employs TRBV13 and TRBJ2-7; D might be TRBD2 (7 bases). V was clipped by 5 bases and J by 5 bases, with 19 bases between them. This CDR3 region has 15 residues. Germline V gene lookup returns CDR1 PRHDT and CDR2 FYEKMQ (reference sequence). The CDR3 loop reads CASSPRGGAANEQYF. Here the CDR3 DNA reads TGTGCCAGCAGCCCAAGGGGGGGAGCTGCTAACGAGCAGTACTTC. Combining the CDR3 with reference TRBV13 and TRBJ2-7 gives the whole variable domain AAGVIQSPRHLIKEKRETATLKCYPIPRHDTVYWYQQGPGQDPQFLISFYEKMQSDKGSIPDRFSAQQFSDYHSELNMSSLELGDSALYFCASSPRGGAANEQYFGPGTRLTVT.

The J gene is TRBJ1-2, the V gene TRBV6-2 or TRBV6-3; D gene unclear. The germline V and J ends were trimmed by 5 bases and 8 bases, with 12 bases remaining between them. The CDR3 sequence is 12 residues long. CDR1 is MNHEY and CDR2 is SVGEGT in the germline V gene. The CDR3 region is CASSEAPGGYTF. CDR3 nucleotides: TGTGCCAGCAGTGAGGCCCCGGGAGGCTACACCTTC.

This clone occurred a few times. The rearrangement joins TRBV5-1 to TRBJ2-1; D not certain. V lost 5 bases, J lost 1 base, and 13 bases lay in between. Germline assignment: CDR1 SGHRS and CDR2 YFSETQ. The CDR3 sequence is 15 residues long. In nucleotides, the CDR3 is TGCGCCAGCAGTTATGACTCCACGTCCTACAATGAGCAGTTCTTC. Its translation is CASSYDSTSYNEQFF. Complete variable domain (other parts from reference TRBV5-1 and TRBJ2-1): KAGVTQTPRYLIKTRGQQVTLSCSPISGHRSVSWYQQTPGQGLQFLFEYFSETQRNKGNFPGRFSGRQFSNSRSEMNVSTLELGDSALYLCASSYDSTSYNEQFFGPGTRLTVL.

The rearrangement uses TRBV3-1 (or the pseudogene TRBV3-2) and TRBJ1-3; 7 positions match TRBD1. Unmatched junction bases numbered 4, after V lost 6 bases and J lost 2 bases. Germline values: CDR1 LGHDT, CDR2 YNNKEL (reference sequence). The CDR3 is 14 amino acids. The CDR3 is CASRRDSPGNTIYF. CDR3 sequence (DNA): TGTGCCAGCAGACGGGACAGCCCTGGAAACACCATATATTTT.

This rearrangement joins TRBV10-3 to TRBJ1-3; D possibly corresponds to TRBD1 (6 bases). The germline V gene has CDR1 ENHRY and CDR2 SYGVKD. CDR3 size: 14 residues. Trimming removed 6 bases from V and 2 bases from J, with 11 bases in between. Here the CDR3 DNA reads TGTGCCATCAGCCTACAGGGAACTGGAAACACCATATATTTT. Its protein is CAISLQGTGNTIYF.

J is TRBJ2-4 and V is TRBV3-1 (or the pseudogene TRBV3-2); D unclear. Germline CDR1 reads LGHDT; CDR2 reads YNNKEL (reference sequence). V was pared by 2 bases and J by 2 bases, with 16 bases between. CDR3 size: 17 residues. Written as DNA, the CDR3 is TGTGCCAGCAGCCAAATTTTATCCCCGACTTCCAAAAACATTCAGTACTTC. This gives the protein CASSQILSPTSKNIQYF.

This chain uses TRBV4-1 with TRBJ2-2; D not certain. This CDR3 has 15 amino acids. Germline loops: CDR1 MGHRA, CDR2 YSYEKL. V was pared by 0 bases and J by 6 bases, with 11 bases between. The CDR3 protein is CASSQEAVMAGELFF. The CDR3 DNA is TGCGCCAGCAGCCAAGAGGCAGTAATGGCCGGGGAGCTGTTTTTT.